This TCR beta chain was recovered during a study of T cell responses to AZD1222 COVID-19 vaccine. This clone was seen more than once but under ten times. TCRdb keeps only in-frame clones here, not all; method: immunoSEQ multiplex PCR. The sample lists more than 100,000 clones, about 90% occurring once. Per germline, CDR1 GTSNPN and CDR2 SVGIG (reference sequence). V shed 4 bases and J shed 1 base, with 8 bases lying between them. This CDR3 has 13 residues. This receptor was identified in an adult in good health. The gene calls are TRBV30 and TRBJ1-3; D remains unclear. The input for sequencing was peripheral blood, taken on day 0 of AZD1222 vaccination. The CDR3 loop is CAWMWVSGNTIYF. For the CDR3, the DNA is TGTGCCTGGATGTGGGTTTCTGGAAACACCATATATTTT.